The rows below give T cell receptor beta chains drawn from one sample of a study of post-analysis software for immune sequencing data. TCRdb called the PCR reads again in MiXCR, with one record for every CDR3 protein. This table holds approximately 730,000 distinct CDR3 sequences, 30% found once. Sequencing was done on a sample of blood. The receptors were sampled from a girl between 5 and 17 years old with multiple sclerosis. CDR3s include the opening cysteine and the closing phenylalanine or tryptophan. Each record gives: V gene, D gene, J gene, clone size, CDR3 protein, CDR3 DNA. A D gene is named only where the DNA matches it firmly. The size field is filled for only some rows; it gives once, few, many or a size class.

>TRBV15|-|TRBJ2-7|-
CATSRGPGDEQYF
TGTGCCACCAGCAGAGGGCCCGGGGACGAGCAGTACTTC
>TRBV7-9|-|TRBJ1-2|-
CASGGRDYGYTF
TGTGCCAGCGGCGGCAGGGACTATGGCTACACCTTC
>TRBV7-2|-|TRBJ2-7|many
CASSLGTGVYEQYF
TGTGCCAGCAGCCTCGGGACGGGTGTCTACGAGCAGTACTTC
>TRBV3-1|-|TRBJ2-6|many
CASSSSGANVLTF
TGCGCCAGCAGCTCCTCTGGGGCCAACGTCCTGACTTTC
>TRBV20-1|TRBD2|TRBJ2-1|-
CSARDFSGINNEQFF
TGCAGTGCTAGAGATTTTAGCGGGATTAACAATGAGCAGTTCTTC
>TRBV12-3/TRBV12-4|-|TRBJ2-5|few
CASRGPNQETQYF
TGTGCCAGCAGGGGACCGAACCAAGAGACCCAGTACTTC
>TRBV7-2|TRBD1|TRBJ2-3|-
CASSSRGHRGRADTQYF
TGTGCCAGCAGCTCGAGGGGACACAGGGGGCGCGCAGATACGCAGTATTTT
>TRBV5-1|-|TRBJ1-4|-
CASSFRGSNEKLFF
TGCGCCAGCAGTTTCAGGGGATCTAATGAAAAACTGTTTTTT
>TRBV3-1|-|TRBJ2-4|-
CASSQDGSAKNIQYF
TGTGCCAGCAGCCAAGATGGGTCGGCCAAAAACATTCAGTACTTC
>TRBV15|TRBD2|TRBJ2-4|few
CATSRVTSGRRNEQYF
TGTGCCACCAGCAGAGTAACCAGCGGGAGACGTAATGAGCAGTACTTC
>TRBV7-9|TRBD2|TRBJ2-5|many
CAAQGGAGDETQYF
TGTGCCGCCCAAGGAGGGGCGGGAGATGAGACCCAGTACTTC
>TRBV10-2|-|TRBJ1-1|-
CASSGVQEAFF
TGCGCCAGCAGTGGGGTCCAGGAAGCTTTCTTT
>TRBV20-1|-|TRBJ2-7|few
CSARDQTKSYEQYF
TGCAGTGCTAGAGATCAAACGAAGTCCTACGAGCAGTACTTC
>TRBV20-1|-|TRBJ1-1|-
CSARDGTKSPAFF
TGCAGTGCTAGAGATGGGACGAAATCACCAGCTTTCTTT
>TRBV6-2/TRBV6-3|-|TRBJ1-5|-
CASSYFGFAGSNQPQHF
TGTGCCAGCAGTTACTTCGGGTTCGCCGGTAGCAATCAGCCCCAGCATTTT
>TRBV28|TRBD2|TRBJ2-5|-
CASSFVGGGFQETQYF
TGTGCCAGCAGTTTTGTCGGCGGGGGGTTCCAAGAGACCCAGTACTTC
>TRBV27|-|TRBJ1-1|-
CASSYEGVTEAFF
TGTGCCAGCAGTTATGAGGGGGTGACTGAAGCTTTCTTT
>TRBV4-1|-|TRBJ1-1|-
CASRATLNTEAFF
TGCGCCAGCAGGGCAACTCTGAACACTGAAGCTTTCTTT
>TRBV11-1|-|TRBJ1-1|few
CASSLGQRGGTEAFF
TGTGCCAGCAGCCTCGGACAGCGGGGTGGCACTGAAGCTTTCTTT
>TRBV20-1|-|TRBJ2-7|few
CSARGEPPYEQYF
TGCAGTGCTAGAGGAGAGCCACCCTACGAGCAGTACTTC
>TRBV7-2|-|TRBJ2-1|few
CASRDVRSGDEQFF
TGTGCCAGCAGGGATGTAAGGTCGGGCGATGAGCAGTTCTTC
>TRBV5-6|-|TRBJ1-2|few
CASSRDRNPHYGYTF
TGTGCCAGCAGTCGGGACCGGAACCCACACTATGGCTACACCTTC
>TRBV5-1|-|TRBJ1-1|few
CASSTGVRGGMNTEAFF
TGCGCCAGCAGCACTGGAGTAAGGGGCGGCATGAACACTGAAGCTTTCTTT
>TRBV13|TRBD2|TRBJ2-3|-
CASSPAGTSATDTQYF
TGTGCCAGCAGCCCCGCCGGGACTAGCGCCACAGATACGCAGTATTTT
>TRBV28|-|TRBJ1-2|-
CASSRAPGYTF
TGTGCCAGCAGTCGAGCGCCAGGCTACACCTTC
>TRBV12-3/TRBV12-4|-|TRBJ2-1|-
CASSLRAGDRNEQFF
TGTGCCAGCAGTTTACGGGCGGGAGACAGGAATGAGCAGTTCTTC
>TRBV5-1|-|TRBJ2-7|-
CASSLISSSYNEQYF
TGCGCCAGCAGCCTCATTTCAAGCTCCTACAATGAGCAGTACTTC
>TRBV6-5|-|TRBJ2-5|few
CASSSPSGAQETQYF
TGTGCCAGCAGTTCCCCAAGCGGAGCCCAAGAGACCCAGTACTTC
>TRBV20-1|-|TRBJ1-2|many
CSAQLGERYYGYTF
TGCAGTGCCCAGTTGGGGGAGAGGTATTATGGCTACACCTTC
>TRBV29-1|-|TRBJ2-3|-
CGAGWDSHTDTQYF
TGCGGCGCTGGGTGGGATAGCCACACAGATACGCAGTATTTT
>TRBV20-1|TRBD2|TRBJ2-1|-
CSAAAAGGYNEQFF
TGCAGTGCCGCGGCAGCGGGAGGTTACAATGAGCAGTTCTTC
>TRBV18|-|TRBJ1-2|few
CASSATWADGYTF
TGTGCCAGCTCCGCGACGTGGGCGGATGGCTACACCTTC
>TRBV6-6|-|TRBJ1-2|few
CASSSRTYGYTF
TGTGCCAGCAGTTCGAGGACGTATGGCTACACCTTC